This T cell receptor beta chain emerged from a study of blood T cells in healthy people across ages. Study background: About one barcoded beta molecule per two T cells came from capture by template switching. Regarding the study as a whole: Researchers report that TCR beta diversity correlated strongly with naive T cell percentage. The authors considered diversity estimates from one million T cells to be underestimates. TCR beta diversity per million T cells fell roughly linearly with age.

CDR1 MNHEY and CDR2 SVGAGI come from the germline V gene. The CDR3 extends over 13 amino acids. Trimming pared 6 bases from V and 8 bases from J, leaving 16 bases between. With respect to this clonotype: The antigen remains undetermined.

For the second PCR, which ran for roughly 6 to 11 cycles, a sample-barcoded 5' primer and a J-beta primer mix were used. One entry per CDR3 protein results from TCRdb running MiXCR on the 5' RACE reads. The sample lists over a million distinct CDR3 sequences; around 42% were seen once. The sequencing input was blood. The origin of this receptor is a woman between 18 and 30 years old in good health. The chain links TRBV6-5 to TRBJ2-5, with D perhaps matching TRBD1 (5 bases). The CDR3 coding sequence is TGTGCCAGCAGAGCGAATAGCCAGGGAACCCAGTACTTC. This sequence encodes CASRANSQGTQYF.